A selection of T cell receptor beta chains follows, all from one sample in a study of regulatory T cells in long-lasting Graves disease. Via MiXCR, TCRdb re-called the multiplex PCR reads, giving one row per CDR3 protein. The data show about 470,000 distinct CDR3 sequences, 15% seen once. The sample was also reused in another study, on T cells in Graves' hyperthyroidism and ophthalmopathy.

The material was peripheral blood mononuclear cells (PBMCs), obtained at new diagnosis, from a patient treated with antithyroid drugs. The receptors come from a woman aged 30 to 39 with Graves disease. CDR3s include the opening cysteine and the closing phenylalanine or tryptophan. The D gene is left open where the match is weak. The size field is filled for only some rows; it gives once, few, many or a size class.

v_call,clone_size,j_call,d_call,cdr3_aa,cdr3_nt
TRBV30,few,TRBJ2-5,TRBD2,CAWSSGRALQETQYF,TGTGCCTGGAGTAGCGGGAGGGCCCTCCAAGAGACCCAGTACTTC
TRBV24-1,many,TRBJ2-1,TRBD2,CATSGGHEGLAGGVSYNEQFF,TGTGCCACCAGTGGTGGACACGAGGGACTAGCGGGAGGGGTATCCTACAATGAGCAGTTCTTC
TRBV12-5,few,TRBJ2-7,TRBD2,CASVGGSSYEQYF,TGTGCTAGTGTAGGCGGGAGCTCCTACGAGCAGTACTTC
TRBV2,many,TRBJ2-5,TRBD1,CASSDRDGTGGGETQYF,TGTGCCAGCAGTGATCGGGACGGGACAGGGGGAGGAGAGACCCAGTACTTC
TRBV2,many,TRBJ2-7,TRBD1,CASTGQGAHYEQYF,TGTGCCAGCACAGGACAGGGGGCCCACTACGAGCAGTACTTC
TRBV9,NA,TRBJ2-1,NA,CASGVDDGEQFF,TGTGCCAGCGGCGTAGACGACGGTGAGCAGTTCTTC
TRBV20-1,few,TRBJ2-1,NA,CSARTPSGYNEQFF,TGCAGTGCTAGGACCCCGTCCGGCTACAATGAGCAGTTCTTC
TRBV27,many,TRBJ2-3,NA,CASSLGPTDTQCF,TGTGCCAGCAGTTTAGGCCCCACAGATACGCAGTGTTTT
TRBV7-3,many,TRBJ2-5,TRBD2,CASSFGLAGGTQYF,TGTGCCAGCAGCTTTGGACTAGCGGGAGGCACCCAGTACTTC
TRBV7-9,NA,TRBJ2-4,TRBD2,CASNFKPGTSGRAVPNIQYF,TGTGCCAGCAACTTTAAACCCGGGACTAGCGGGAGGGCCGTCCCAAACATTCAGTACTTC
TRBV2,many,TRBJ1-2,NA,CASRGGTDYGYTF,TGTGCCAGCAGAGGGGGAACCGACTATGGCTACACCTTC
TRBV6-1,few,TRBJ1-6,NA,CASSANVASPLHF,TGTGCCAGCAGTGCTAATGTGGCTTCTCCCCTCCACTTT
TRBV7-9,many,TRBJ1-2,NA,CASSSLYGYTF,TGTGCCAGCAGCTCACTCTATGGCTACACCTTC
TRBV6-1,many,TRBJ2-3,TRBD2,CASSESGRGTDTQYF,TGTGCCAGCAGTGAGTCGGGGAGGGGCACAGATACGCAGTATTTT
TRBV12-3/TRBV12-4,many,TRBJ2-1,NA,CASSPTTGEAYNEQFF,TGTGCCAGCAGTCCGACCACGGGGGAGGCTTACAATGAGCAGTTCTTC
TRBV28,many,TRBJ1-4,NA,CASSLDRKHTTNEKLFF,TGTGCCAGCAGTTTAGACCGAAAACATACAACTAATGAAAAACTGTTTTTT
TRBV14,few,TRBJ2-1,TRBD2,CASSRTSGIHEQFF,TGTGCCAGCAGCCGGACTAGCGGAATCCACGAGCAGTTCTTC
TRBV7-2,once,TRBJ1-2,NA,CASSLVGGTAEDYTF,TGTGCCAGCAGCTTAGTGGGGGGGACTGCGGAGGACTACACCTTC
TRBV25-1,few,TRBJ2-7,NA,CASSDPGAPSYEQYF,TGTGCCAGCAGTGATCCGGGAGCCCCCTCCTACGAGCAGTACTTC
TRBV10-3,NA,TRBJ1-2,NA,CAITEREYGYTF,TGTGCCATCACTGAGAGGGAATATGGCTACACCTTC
TRBV30,few,TRBJ1-2,NA,CAWSVRGSPHYGYAF,TGTGCCTGGAGTGTACGCGGTTCCCCCCACTATGGCTACGCCTTC
TRBV5-6,many,TRBJ2-7,TRBD2,CASSWGLAGNEQYF,TGTGCCAGCAGCTGGGGACTAGCGGGAAACGAGCAGTACTTC
TRBV12-3/TRBV12-4,NA,TRBJ2-7,TRBD2,CASSATAGLADYEQYF,TGTGCCAGCAGCGCGACTGCGGGACTAGCGGACTACGAGCAGTACTTC
TRBV20-1,few,TRBJ2-7,TRBD1,CSAGQDSYEQYF,TGCAGTGCGGGACAGGATAGCTACGAGCAGTACTTC
TRBV4-1,few,TRBJ2-7,TRBD2,CASSRGRLAAAEQYF,TGCGCCAGCAGCCGGGGGAGACTAGCGGCGGCCGAGCAGTACTTC
TRBV7-9,few,TRBJ2-2,NA,CASSPLPGQGRSSGELFF,TGTGCCAGCAGCCCGCTCCCTGGCCAGGGACGTTCTTCCGGGGAGCTGTTTTTT
TRBV24-1,NA,TRBJ2-3,NA,CATSDSRARTDTQYF,TGTGCCACCAGTGACTCACGAGCGCGAACAGATACGCAGTATTTT
TRBV18,NA,TRBJ2-3,TRBD2,CASSRLAGWSDTQYF,TGTGCCAGCTCACGCCTAGCGGGTTGGTCAGATACGCAGTATTTT
TRBV29-1,NA,TRBJ2-3,NA,CSVSPQSNTDTQYF,TGCAGCGTTTCTCCACAGTCTAACACAGATACGCAGTATTTT
TRBV4-1,many,TRBJ2-1,NA,CASSHATGTDFWEQFF,TGCGCCAGCAGCCACGCAACCGGGACGGACTTCTGGGAGCAGTTCTTC
TRBV28,many,TRBJ1-5,NA,CASNQGGRNQPQHF,TGTGCCAGCAATCAGGGAGGTCGCAATCAGCCCCAGCATTTT
TRBV30,NA,TRBJ2-3,NA,CAWSVQAARDTQYF,TGTGCCTGGAGTGTACAGGCGGCCCGGGATACGCAGTATTTT
TRBV28,many,TRBJ1-6,NA,CASSLEGAPLHF,TGTGCCAGCAGTCTTGAGGGGGCACCCCTCCACTTT
TRBV7-8,many,TRBJ2-7,TRBD2,CASSLSFGLAETYEQYF,TGTGCCAGCAGCTTATCTTTCGGGCTAGCGGAAACCTACGAGCAGTACTTC
TRBV5-8,many,TRBJ2-5,NA,CASSLWAGQETQYF,TGTGCCAGCAGCTTGTGGGCGGGCCAAGAGACCCAGTACTTC
TRBV27,NA,TRBJ1-6,NA,CASSLASRGITNSPLHF,TGTGCCAGCAGTTTAGCCTCGAGAGGAATCACCAATTCACCCCTCCACTTT
TRBV12-3/TRBV12-4,many,TRBJ2-1,TRBD1,CASSLRQGFNEQFF,TGTGCCAGCAGCCTCCGACAGGGCTTCAATGAGCAGTTCTTC
TRBV11-2,NA,TRBJ2-5,NA,CASGVRQETQYF,TGTGCCAGCGGGGTGAGGCAAGAGACCCAGTACTTC
TRBV28,many,TRBJ1-1,TRBD1,CASSFRDRVMNTEAFF,TGTGCCAGCAGTTTCCGGGACAGGGTTATGAACACTGAAGCTTTCTTT
TRBV5-1,NA,TRBJ2-5,NA,CASSTQRTGETQYF,TGCGCCAGCAGCACTCAAAGGACGGGGGAGACCCAGTACTTC